The TCR beta chain described here comes from a study of blood T cell repertoires in COVID-19 (dated by TCRdb to 2020 to 2021). Study-wide context: Samples from collaborators originated in the United States, Italy and Spain and spanned both the acute and convalescent phases of COVID-19. Samples came from the ongoing ImmuneRACE study (first 160 participants) plus 1,254 subjects from 6 global collaborators. Where available, HLA class I and class II types were taken from metadata supplied by the sample provider and were not determined by assay-based typing. The repertoires were released in a freely available public database intended as a resource for research on the immune response to SARS-CoV-2. A de-identified subject ID, COVID-19 status, age in years and sex were almost always included in the sample metadata. The dataset comprised deeply sampled blood TCRbeta repertoires from subjects exposed to, actively infected with, or recovered from COVID-19. The material from the prospective study consisted of cDNA or gDNA derived from T cells, B-cell-depleted T cells, or PBMCs.

Only one count was recorded for this clone. Which antigen it targets is not known. Base qualities are not provided; no much larger clone lies one nucleotide away. TCRbeta CDR3 regions were amplified from genomic DNA using the immunoSEQ Assay, a bias-controlled multiplex PCR. The source study handled its data this way. Within the assay, amplification of reference gene primers was used to estimate how many nucleated cells each sample contained. Sequence reads were collapsed and filtered to measure the absolute abundance of every unique TCRbeta CDR3 rearrangement. For each sample, productive Simpson clonality was calculated by taking the square root of Simpson's diversity index across productive rearrangements. TCRdb took over this immuneACCESS table, retaining in-frame rearrangements with V and J assigned. Such tables are incomplete; in checked studies, under half of the missing clones stem from an unresolved V gene, and the remainder is unexplained. V, J and clone size were drawn from that table, and D and trimming were deduced from the DNA. This sample holds about 120,000 clones; more than 75% were observed only once. The top ten constitute approximately 1.5% of the sample.

Unmatched junction bases come to 4, with V trimmed by 6 bases and J by 7 bases. Including cysteine and phenylalanine, the CDR3 has 13 amino acids. CDR3 DNA only is kept here, 39 bases in frame from base 1. According to the germline V gene, CDR1 reads SNHLY and CDR2 reads FYNNEI. Beyond this particular receptor, the publication reports: The amount of clinical and demographic metadata varied by source and participant and was provided uncurated.

Whole blood was collected in K2EDTA tubes by collaborating institutions according to the institutions' own protocols. For TCRbeta analysis, collaborator samples were shipped as frozen whole blood, as isolated PBMCs, or as DNA extracted from either sample type. The chain is assembled from TRBV2 and TRBJ1-4, with 8 bases matching TRBD1. The origin of this receptor is a man in his forties with acute or convalescent COVID-19. The sequencing sample was made of peripheral blood. In nucleotide form, the sequence is TGTGCCAGCAGCTGGACAGGGTTTGAAAAACTGTTTTTT. Its protein reads: CASSWTGFEKLFF.